The rows below give T cell receptor beta chains drawn from one sample of a study of T-cell memory formation after mild COVID-19. TCRdb re-called the 5' RACE reads through MiXCR, storing one row per CDR3 protein. This table has over 250,000 distinct CDR3 sequences, roughly 15% appearing once. Sequences were obtained from PBMCs or a T cell subset sorted from them (not recorded which). The receptors were sampled from a man aged 18 to 29 who had mild COVID-19 (a few samples of this study predate the infection). Cell type and time point are not known. Both conserved end residues are part of each CDR3. The D gene is left open where the match is weak. Size values are once, few and many counts, or a class for expanded clones, and some rows have none.

TRBV7-3	TRBJ2-1	.	TRBD2	CASSLELAGGRSNEQFF	TGTGCCAGCAGCCTCGAGCTAGCGGGGGGGCGAAGCAATGAGCAGTTCTTC
TRBV7-9	TRBJ2-3	few	TRBD2	CASSLTTIGTSGGPAADTQYF	TGTGCCAGCAGCCTAACCACCATCGGGACTAGCGGGGGGCCGGCGGCAGATACGCAGTATTTT
TRBV12-3/TRBV12-4	TRBJ1-4	few	TRBD1	CASREGQGAEKLFF	TGTGCCAGCAGAGAAGGACAGGGGGCTGAAAAACTGTTTTTT
TRBV29-1	TRBJ2-3	.	.	CSVYFIRVRDTQYF	TGCAGCGTCTACTTTATCCGGGTGAGAGATACGCAGTATTTT
TRBV29-1	TRBJ2-3	few	.	CSVEGSEVTQYF	TGCAGCGTTGAAGGTAGTGAGGTTACGCAGTATTTT
TRBV20-1	TRBJ2-1	.	.	CSARLSGYEQFF	TGCAGTGCTAGATTGAGCGGCTATGAGCAGTTCTTC
TRBV2	TRBJ1-1	few	.	CASRSGGYTEAFF	TGTGCCAGCAGAAGCGGGGGGTACACTGAAGCTTTCTTT
TRBV7-2	TRBJ1-4	many	.	CASSPRQINEKLFF	TGTGCCAGCAGCCCTCGACAGATTAATGAAAAACTGTTTTTT
TRBV5-5	TRBJ2-2	.	.	CASSLEGGELFF	TGTGCCAGCAGCTTGGAGGGCGGGGAGCTGTTTTTT
TRBV7-8	TRBJ2-1	.	TRBD1	CASSHTGQHFYNEQFF	TGTGCCAGCAGCCACACGGGACAGCATTTCTACAATGAGCAGTTCTTC
TRBV6-5	TRBJ2-3	few	TRBD2	CASREHSGRADTQYF	TGTGCCAGCAGGGAACATAGCGGGCGGGCTGATACGCAGTATTTT
TRBV19	TRBJ2-2	few	TRBD1	CASSSRQGENTGELFF	TGTGCCAGTAGTAGCAGACAGGGAGAGAACACCGGGGAGCTGTTTTTT
TRBV6-6	TRBJ2-7	many	.	CASSSGRGRSIEQYF	TGTGCCAGCAGTTCGGGCCGAGGACGGTCTATCGAGCAGTACTTC
TRBV6-2/TRBV6-3	TRBJ1-2	.	TRBD1	CASSYPTGANYGYTF	TGTGCCAGCAGTTACCCGACAGGGGCAAACTATGGCTACACCTTC
TRBV6-2/TRBV6-3	TRBJ2-7	many	.	CASSSGEEAHEQYF	TGTGCCAGCAGCTCGGGAGAGGAGGCCCACGAGCAGTACTTC
TRBV4-3	TRBJ1-2	.	TRBD1	CASSRTGSNYGYTF	TGCGCCAGCAGCAGGACAGGTTCTAACTATGGCTACACCTTC
TRBV20-1	TRBJ2-1	few	TRBD2	CSAPGLAGLDEQFF	TGCAGTGCCCCTGGACTAGCGGGGCTGGATGAGCAGTTCTTC
TRBV20-1	TRBJ2-3	.	TRBD2	CSARDRLAGVRDTQYF	TGCAGTGCTAGAGATCGGCTAGCGGGTGTCAGGGATACGCAGTATTTT
TRBV18	TRBJ1-5	few	.	CASSPRGRGNQPQHF	TGTGCCAGCTCACCAAGGGGAAGAGGGAATCAGCCCCAGCATTTT
TRBV29-1	TRBJ1-2	.	TRBD1	CSSRDRGNYGYTF	TGCAGTAGCCGGGACAGGGGTAACTATGGCTACACCTTC
TRBV4-3	TRBJ2-3	few	.	CASSPAERNTDTQYF	TGCGCCAGCAGCCCGGCAGAGCGGAACACAGATACGCAGTATTTT
TRBV4-3	TRBJ2-7	few	.	CASSQDIRRQDLHDQYF	TGCGCCAGCAGCCAAGATATTAGAAGACAGGACCTACACGACCAGTACTTC
TRBV19	TRBJ2-2	few	.	CASMSGGVTGELFF	TGTGCCAGTATGAGTGGCGGGGTCACCGGGGAGCTGTTTTTT
TRBV4-1	TRBJ2-5	few	.	CASSPTMTETQYF	TGCGCCAGCAGCCCGACAATGACAGAGACCCAGTACTTC
TRBV18	TRBJ2-3	few	.	CASSPYGGADTQYF	TGTGCCAGCTCACCCTACGGCGGTGCAGATACGCAGTATTTT
TRBV6-1	TRBJ1-5	.	.	CASIWTADSNQPQHF	TGTGCCAGCATTTGGACGGCTGATAGCAATCAGCCCCAGCATTTT
TRBV5-4	TRBJ2-1	few	TRBD2	CASAGAGGPGNEQFF	TGTGCCAGCGCCGGTGCGGGGGGGCCGGGGAATGAGCAGTTCTTC
TRBV20-1	TRBJ2-1	few	.	CSASGGRLVDNEQFF	TGCAGTGCTAGTGGCGGGCGACTAGTAGACAATGAGCAGTTCTTC